This entry features one T cell receptor beta chain sequence. The ends lost 8 bases at V and 2 bases at J; junction bases unmatched: 16. The CDR3 runs 17 residues. From germline, CDR1 is SGHAT and CDR2 FQNNGV. The RNA input was roughly 0.45 to 1 ug, and it was reverse transcribed with random hexamers. TCRdb ran MiXCR on the immunoSEQ multiplex PCR reads and lists one entry per CDR3 protein. Of about 140,000 distinct CDR3 sequences listed, roughly 94% are singletons. This sample was included in a study of CD8 T cells in Susac syndrome. Sequences were obtained from CD4+ T cells from PBMCs. The receptor was derived from a human donor with Susac syndrome. The V gene is TRBV11-2, the J gene TRBJ1-2; 8 nucleotides line up with TRBD1. CDR3 bases: TGTGCCAGCCGGAAACCCTTTCGACGGGACAGGAACTATGGCTACACCTTC. This codes for CASRKPFRRDRNYGYTF.